These T cell receptor beta chains were read from a single sample in a study of siplizumab effects on memory and regulatory T cells. Sequencing was performed with immunoSEQ multiplex PCR; in TCRdb, only in-frame clones are kept and a portion is missing. The table shows some 100,000 clones, with about 91% occurring only once. Sequenced sample: CD4+ T cells sorted from blood. The receptors come from a human donor in good health. Some clones in this sample may be carry-over from other donors' samples. Both conserved end residues are part of each CDR3. D genes are given only for firm matches. Size values are once, few and many counts, or a class for expanded clones, and some rows have none.

d_call,clone_size,v_call,j_call,cdr3_aa,cdr3_nt
NA,NA,TRBV7-9,TRBJ2-3,CASSTPPGVSTDTQYF,TGTGCCAGCAGTACCCCCCCGGGAGTCAGCACAGATACGCAGTATTTT
NA,NA,TRBV6-5,TRBJ1-1,CASSYGGSRAEAFF,TGTGCCAGCAGTTACGGCGGGAGTCGGGCTGAAGCTTTCTTT
TRBD2,NA,TRBV2,TRBJ2-3,CASQAGVVADTQYF,TGTGCCAGCCAAGCGGGAGTAGTAGCAGATACGCAGTATTTT
NA,NA,TRBV11-2,TRBJ2-1,CASSKGGEQFF,TGTGCCAGCAGTAAAGGGGGTGAGCAGTTCTTC
TRBD2,NA,TRBV19,TRBJ2-1,CASSSGRTYNEQFF,TGTGCCAGTAGTAGCGGGAGAACCTACAATGAGCAGTTCTTC
NA,NA,TRBV19,TRBJ1-1,CASSIDFRQLMNTEAFF,TGTGCCAGTAGTATAGACTTTCGACAGCTCATGAACACTGAAGCTTTCTTT
NA,NA,TRBV28,TRBJ2-3,CASRGYTRPSDTQYF,TGTGCCAGCAGGGGGTATACCAGACCGTCGGATACGCAGTATTTT
NA,NA,TRBV5-1,TRBJ2-1,CASSLTPENEQFF,TGCGCCAGCAGCCTTACTCCGGAGAATGAGCAGTTCTTC
NA,once,TRBV15,TRBJ1-2,CATSRELGEWNYGYTF,TGTGCCACCAGCAGAGAGTTGGGCGAATGGAACTATGGCTACACCTTC
NA,NA,TRBV11-1,TRBJ2-5,CASSATRGWQETQYF,TGTGCCAGCAGCGCGACCAGGGGCTGGCAAGAGACCCAGTACTTC
TRBD1,NA,TRBV28,TRBJ1-5,CASRSGQGIPNFGQPQHF,TGTGCCAGCAGATCCGGACAGGGGATTCCCAATTTCGGTCAGCCCCAGCATTTT
TRBD1,NA,TRBV11-2,TRBJ2-7,CASSQGQIISYEQYF,TGTGCCAGCAGCCAGGGACAGATAATCTCCTACGAGCAGTACTTC
NA,NA,TRBV27,TRBJ2-6,CASKRPGSFSGANVLTF,TGTGCCAGCAAGCGACCGGGGTCCTTTTCTGGGGCCAACGTCCTGACTTTC
NA,NA,TRBV15,TRBJ2-5,CATKAGGQETQYF,TGTGCCACCAAGGCCGGGGGGCAGGAGACCCAGTACTTC
TRBD2,NA,TRBV9,TRBJ2-3,CASSRTLAGSLAGGVDTQYF,TGTGCCAGCAGTCGTACCCTAGCGGGGAGTCTAGCGGGAGGGGTAGATACGCAGTATTTT
TRBD2,NA,TRBV7-9,TRBJ2-7,CASSLILTSGSNEQYF,TGTGCCAGCAGCTTAATTCTGACTAGCGGGAGTAACGAGCAGTACTTC
NA,few,TRBV18,TRBJ2-7,CASSPLTGEDEQYF,TGTGCCAGCTCACCCCTGACAGGTGAGGACGAGCAGTACTTC
NA,NA,TRBV7-6,TRBJ2-2,CASGIGSHGGELFF,TGTGCCAGCGGGATCGGCTCGCACGGCGGGGAGCTGTTTTTT
NA,NA,TRBV11-1,TRBJ1-1,CASSSILGSTEAFF,TGTGCCAGCAGCTCCATTTTGGGGAGCACTGAAGCTTTCTTT
NA,NA,TRBV5-1,TRBJ2-7,CASSSARSVDSYEQYF,TGCGCCAGCAGCTCCGCACGGTCCGTTGACTCCTACGAGCAGTACTTC
TRBD1,NA,TRBV6-5,TRBJ1-1,CASSSGQGSVATEAFF,TGTGCCAGCAGTTCCGGACAGGGGTCGGTGGCCACTGAAGCTTTCTTT
NA,NA,TRBV14,TRBJ1-2,CASSQERGFGSFYYGYTF,TGTGCCAGCAGCCAAGAAAGAGGATTCGGGTCTTTCTACTATGGCTACACCTTC
NA,NA,TRBV7-8,TRBJ2-1,CASSRHEGLAEFF,TGTGCCAGCAGTCGCCACGAGGGCCTGGCGGAGTTCTTC
NA,NA,TRBV7-2,TRBJ2-3,CASSLGGDATDTQYF,TGTGCCAGCAGCTTAGGGGGAGATGCAACAGATACGCAGTATTTT
TRBD1,NA,TRBV18,TRBJ2-2,CASSPRTGRNPGELFF,TGTGCCAGCTCACCTCGGACAGGGCGGAATCCCGGGGAGCTGTTTTTT
TRBD2,NA,TRBV18,TRBJ2-3,CASSRPGGREDTQYF,TGTGCCAGCTCACGACCGGGCGGGAGAGAAGATACGCAGTATTTT
NA,NA,TRBV11-3,TRBJ2-7,CASSIGHGTYEQYF,TGTGCCAGCAGCATTGGACACGGAACCTACGAGCAGTACTTC
TRBD2,NA,TRBV5-6,TRBJ2-3,CASSYRLAVRDTQYF,TGTGCCAGCAGCTACCGACTAGCGGTAAGGGATACGCAGTATTTT
NA,NA,TRBV10-3,TRBJ2-3,CASRGGRSTDTQYF,TGTGCCTCCCGGGGCGGTAGAAGCACAGATACGCAGTATTTT